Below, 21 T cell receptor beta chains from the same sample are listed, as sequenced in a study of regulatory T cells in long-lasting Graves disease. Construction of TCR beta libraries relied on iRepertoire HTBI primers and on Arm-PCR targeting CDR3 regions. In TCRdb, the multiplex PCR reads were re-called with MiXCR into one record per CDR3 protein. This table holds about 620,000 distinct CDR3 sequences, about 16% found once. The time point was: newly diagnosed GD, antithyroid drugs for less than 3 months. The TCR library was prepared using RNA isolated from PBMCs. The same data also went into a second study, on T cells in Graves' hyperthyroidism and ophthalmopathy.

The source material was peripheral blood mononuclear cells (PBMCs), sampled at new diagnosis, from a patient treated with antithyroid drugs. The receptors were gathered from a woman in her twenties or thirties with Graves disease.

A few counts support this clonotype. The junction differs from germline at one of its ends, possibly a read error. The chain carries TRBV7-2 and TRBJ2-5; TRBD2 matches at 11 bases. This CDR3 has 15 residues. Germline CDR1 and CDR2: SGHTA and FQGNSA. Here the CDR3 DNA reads TGCGCCAGCAGCCAAAGGCTAGCGGGAGGAGAGACCCAGTACTTC. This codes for CASSQRLAGGETQYF.

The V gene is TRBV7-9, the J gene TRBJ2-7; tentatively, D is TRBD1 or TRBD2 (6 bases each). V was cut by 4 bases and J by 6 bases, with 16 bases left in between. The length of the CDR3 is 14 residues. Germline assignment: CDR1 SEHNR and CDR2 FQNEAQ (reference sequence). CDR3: CASSSQGGSGEQYF. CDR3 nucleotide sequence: TGTGCCAGCAGCTCTCAAGGGGGGTCGGGCGAGCAGTACTTC.

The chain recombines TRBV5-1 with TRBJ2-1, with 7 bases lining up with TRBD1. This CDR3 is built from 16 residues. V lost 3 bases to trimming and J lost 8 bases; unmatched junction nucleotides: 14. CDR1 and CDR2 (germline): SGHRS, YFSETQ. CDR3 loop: CASSSVVGGASDEQFF. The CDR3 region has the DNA TGCGCCAGCAGCTCGGTAGTAGGGGGCGCGTCGGATGAGCAGTTCTTC.

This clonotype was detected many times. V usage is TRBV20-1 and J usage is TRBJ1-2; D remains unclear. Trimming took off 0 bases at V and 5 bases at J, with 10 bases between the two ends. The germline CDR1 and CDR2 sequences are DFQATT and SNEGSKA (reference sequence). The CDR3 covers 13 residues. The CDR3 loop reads CSARDLIGYGYTF. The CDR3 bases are TGCAGTGCTAGAGATCTAATTGGTTATGGCTACACCTTC.

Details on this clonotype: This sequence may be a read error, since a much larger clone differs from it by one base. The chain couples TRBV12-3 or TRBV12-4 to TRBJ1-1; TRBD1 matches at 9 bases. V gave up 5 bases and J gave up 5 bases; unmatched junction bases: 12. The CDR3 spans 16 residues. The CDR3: CASSPGTGPSRTEAFF. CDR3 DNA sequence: TGTGCCAGCAGTCCCGGGACAGGGCCTTCTAGGACTGAAGCTTTCTTT.

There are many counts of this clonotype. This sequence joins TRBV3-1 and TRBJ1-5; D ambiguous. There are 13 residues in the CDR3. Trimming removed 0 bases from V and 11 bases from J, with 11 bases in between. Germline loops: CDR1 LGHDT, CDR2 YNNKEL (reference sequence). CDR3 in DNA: TGTGCCAGCAGCCAAGAATTTTCGGGTACCCAGCATTTT. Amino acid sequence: CASSQEFSGTQHF. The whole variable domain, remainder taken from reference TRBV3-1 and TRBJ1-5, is DTAVSQTPKYLVTQMGNDKSIKCEQNLGHDTMYWYKQDSKKFLKIMFSYNNKELIINETVPNRFSPKSPDKAHLNLHINSLELGDSAVYFCASSQEFSGTQHFGDGTRLSIL.

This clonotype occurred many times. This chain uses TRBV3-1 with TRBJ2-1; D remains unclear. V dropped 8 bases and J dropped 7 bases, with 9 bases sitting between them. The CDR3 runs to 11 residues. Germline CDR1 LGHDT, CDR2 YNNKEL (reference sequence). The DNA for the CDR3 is TGTGCCAGCTTTCACGGAAATGAGCAGTTCTTC. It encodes CASFHGNEQFF.

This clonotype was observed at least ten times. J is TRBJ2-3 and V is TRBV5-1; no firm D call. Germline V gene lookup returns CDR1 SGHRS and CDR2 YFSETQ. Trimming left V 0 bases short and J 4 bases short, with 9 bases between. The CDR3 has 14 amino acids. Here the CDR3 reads CASSLAFGPDTQYF. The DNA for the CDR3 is TGCGCCAGCAGCTTGGCTTTCGGACCAGATACGCAGTATTTT. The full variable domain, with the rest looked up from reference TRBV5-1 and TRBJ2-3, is KAGVTQTPRYLIKTRGQQVTLSCSPISGHRSVSWYQQTPGQGLQFLFEYFSETQRNKGNFPGRFSGRQFSNSRSEMNVSTLELGDSALYLCASSLAFGPDTQYFGPGTRLTVL.

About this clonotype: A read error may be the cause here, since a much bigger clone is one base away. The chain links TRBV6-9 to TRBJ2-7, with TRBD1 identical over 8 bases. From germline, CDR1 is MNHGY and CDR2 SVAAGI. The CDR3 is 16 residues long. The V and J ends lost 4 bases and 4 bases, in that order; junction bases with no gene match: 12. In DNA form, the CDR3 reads TGTGCCAGCAGTTGCTCCTCCGACAGGGGAATTTACGAGCAGTACTTC. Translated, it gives CASSCSSDRGIYEQYF.

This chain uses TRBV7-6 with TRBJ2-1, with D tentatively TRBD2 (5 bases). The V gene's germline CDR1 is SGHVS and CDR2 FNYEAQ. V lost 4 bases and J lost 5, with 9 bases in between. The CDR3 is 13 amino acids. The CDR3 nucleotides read TGTGCCAGCAGCTCGCTAGCTAACAATGAGCAGTTCTTC. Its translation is CASSSLANNEQFF.

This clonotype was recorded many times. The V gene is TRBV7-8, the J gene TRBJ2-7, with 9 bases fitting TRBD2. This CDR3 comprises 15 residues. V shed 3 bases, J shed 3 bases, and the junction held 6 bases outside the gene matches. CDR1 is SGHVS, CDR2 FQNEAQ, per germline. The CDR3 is CASSFVAGAIYEQYF. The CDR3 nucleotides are TGTGCCAGCAGCTTTGTAGCGGGAGCTATCTACGAGCAGTACTTC.

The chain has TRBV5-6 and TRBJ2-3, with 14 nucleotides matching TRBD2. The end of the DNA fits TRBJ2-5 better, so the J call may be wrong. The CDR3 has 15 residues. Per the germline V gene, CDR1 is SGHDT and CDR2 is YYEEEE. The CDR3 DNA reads TGTGCCAGCAGCTCGACTAGCGGGGGGGGGAAGACCCAGTACTTC. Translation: CASSSTSGGGKTQYF.

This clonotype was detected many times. CDR3 DNA: TGTGCCAGCAGTTCCCCGGGACAGGGGGTGGAGACCCAGTACTTC. It yields the protein CASSSPGQGVETQYF. The chain uses TRBV28 and TRBJ2-5; 11 bases are a match to TRBD1. CDR3 length: 15 residues. CDR1 MDHEN and CDR2 SYDVKM come from the germline V gene. J gave up 5 bases and V 4 bases, and 6 bases lay outside the gene matches.

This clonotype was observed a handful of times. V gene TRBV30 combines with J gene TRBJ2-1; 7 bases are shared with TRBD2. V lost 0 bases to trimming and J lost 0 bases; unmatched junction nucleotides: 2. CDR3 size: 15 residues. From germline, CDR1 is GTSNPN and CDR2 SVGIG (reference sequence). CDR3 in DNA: TGTGCCTGGAGTGTAGGCGGGAGCTCCTACAATGAGCAGTTCTTC. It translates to CAWSVGGSSYNEQFF.

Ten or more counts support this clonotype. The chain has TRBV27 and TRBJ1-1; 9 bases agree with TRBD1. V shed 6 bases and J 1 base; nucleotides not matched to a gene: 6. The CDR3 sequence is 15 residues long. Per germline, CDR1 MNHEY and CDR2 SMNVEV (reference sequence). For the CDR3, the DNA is TGTGCCAGCAGAAATAACAGGGGGCAGAACACTGAAGCTTTCTTT. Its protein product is CASRNNRGQNTEAFF.

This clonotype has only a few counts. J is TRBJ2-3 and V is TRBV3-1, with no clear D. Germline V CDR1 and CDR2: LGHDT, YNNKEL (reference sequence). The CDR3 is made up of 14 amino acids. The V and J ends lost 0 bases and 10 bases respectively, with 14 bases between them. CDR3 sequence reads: CASSQDSTPSPQYF. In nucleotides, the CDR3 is TGTGCCAGCAGCCAAGATTCCACACCTTCGCCGCAGTATTTT.

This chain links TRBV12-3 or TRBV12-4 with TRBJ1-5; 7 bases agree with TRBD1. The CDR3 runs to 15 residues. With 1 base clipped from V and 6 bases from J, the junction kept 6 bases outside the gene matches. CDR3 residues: CASSLGQGETQPQHF. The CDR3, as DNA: TGTGCCAGCAGTTTAGGTCAGGGGGAGACTCAGCCCCAGCATTTT.

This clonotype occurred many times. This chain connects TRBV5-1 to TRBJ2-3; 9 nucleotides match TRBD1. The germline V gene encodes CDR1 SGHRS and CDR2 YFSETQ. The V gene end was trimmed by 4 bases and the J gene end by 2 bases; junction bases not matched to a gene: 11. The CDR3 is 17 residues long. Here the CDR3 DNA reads TGCGCCAGCAGCCCCCCCGGGACAGGGCAACTCACAGATACGCAGTATTTT. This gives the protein CASSPPGTGQLTDTQYF.

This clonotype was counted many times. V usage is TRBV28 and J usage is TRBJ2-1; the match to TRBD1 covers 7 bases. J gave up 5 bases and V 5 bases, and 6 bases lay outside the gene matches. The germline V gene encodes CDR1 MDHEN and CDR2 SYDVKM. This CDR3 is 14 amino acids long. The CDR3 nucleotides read TGTGCCAGCAGTGTAGCCGGGACAGACAATGAGCAGTTCTTC. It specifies CASSVAGTDNEQFF.

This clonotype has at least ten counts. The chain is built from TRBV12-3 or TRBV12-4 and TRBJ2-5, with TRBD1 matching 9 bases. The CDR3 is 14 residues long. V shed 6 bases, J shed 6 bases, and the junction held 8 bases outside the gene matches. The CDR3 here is CASSPDRGVKTQYF. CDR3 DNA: TGTGCCAGCAGCCCGGACAGGGGTGTGAAGACCCAGTACTTC.

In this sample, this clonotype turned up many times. The CDR3 DNA reads as TGTGCCAGCAGCTTAGCTAGGGACAGGGGATTCAAGTACTTC. Its translation is CASSLARDRGFKYF. The V and J genes are TRBV13 and TRBJ2-7; 10 nucleotides match TRBD1. V shed 1 base, J shed 11 bases, and the junction held 8 bases outside the gene matches. The CDR3 sequence is 14 residues long. Germline assignment: CDR1 PRHDT and CDR2 FYEKMQ (reference sequence). Looking up the rest from reference TRBV13 and TRBJ2-7 gives the full variable domain: AAGVIQSPRHLIKEKRETATLKCYPIPRHDTVYWYQQGPGQDPQFLISFYEKMQSDKGSIPDRFSAQQFSDYHSELNMSSLELGDSALYFCASSLARDRGFKYFGPGTRLTVT.